This T cell receptor beta chain originates from a study of cytomegalovirus exposure and HLA in healthy donors. Primers for the PCR totalled 60 Vbeta and 13 Jbeta. This table comes from immunoSEQ multiplex PCR, and its TCRdb copy is limited to in-frame clones, with some not included. Of around 130,000 clones listed, 80% are singletons. The CDR3 is 15 amino acids. J gave up 8 bases and V 3 bases, and 7 bases lay outside the gene matches. Germline CDR1 SGHTA, CDR2 FQGNSA. The genes are TRBV7-2 and TRBJ2-1; TRBD2 matches at 10 bases. The source is a male donor in good health and CMV-seronegative. Sequencing was done on a sample of PBMCs. The CDR3 coding sequence is TGTGCCAGCAGCTTCGAAGGGACTAGCGCTTATGAGCAGTTCTTC. Translating gives CASSFEGTSAYEQFF.